Each of the 15 T cell receptor beta chains below was sequenced from the same sample in a study of T cell responses to AZD1222 COVID-19 vaccine. Using immunoSEQ multiplex PCR, the repertoire was profiled, and TCRdb retains in-frame clones only, with some absent. This sample has around 140,000 clones; nearly 95% occur once, and the top ten carry roughly 5.6%. The sample in question was peripheral blood, obtained on day 0 of AZD1222 vaccination. Receptors were obtained from an adult in good health.

This clone was counted a few times. This sequence joins TRBV14 and TRBJ1-2; TRBD1 might be the D (5 bases). V shed 4 bases and J shed 8 bases, with 17 bases lying between them. Germline CDR1 is SGHDN and CDR2 is FVKESK. This CDR3 spans 14 amino acids. The CDR3 nucleotides are TGTGCCAGCAGCCCCCTTTCCCGGGGGGGAGGCTACACCTTC. This codes for CASSPLSRGGGYTF.

This clone was detected once. The gene calls are TRBV5-1 and TRBJ2-2; the match to TRBD1 covers 8 bases. This CDR3 contains 18 residues. Germline loops: CDR1 SGHRS, CDR2 YFSETQ. The V segment lost 5 bases and the J segment 4 bases; nucleotides outside the gene matches: 16. The CDR3 is CASSPGGGQGAATGELFF. The CDR3 DNA is TGCGCCAGCAGTCCCGGAGGTGGGCAGGGGGCGGCCACCGGGGAGCTGTTTTTT. The full variable domain, rest sourced from reference TRBV5-1 and TRBJ2-2, is KAGVTQTPRYLIKTRGQQVTLSCSPISGHRSVSWYQQTPGQGLQFLFEYFSETQRNKGNFPGRFSGRQFSNSRSEMNVSTLELGDSALYLCASSPGGGQGAATGELFFGEGSRLTVL.

The chain carries TRBV10-3 and TRBJ1-6, with 10 bases that match TRBD1. From germline, CDR1 is ENHRY and CDR2 SYGVKD. J lost 8 bases, V lost 8 bases, and 12 bases had no gene match. CDR3 length equals 16 residues. The CDR3 region is CAIGDPTGGRDSPLHF. CDR3 nucleotide sequence: TGTGCCATCGGCGACCCGACAGGGGGCCGAGATTCACCCCTCCACTTT.

The chain carries TRBV4-1 and TRBJ2-3, with 9 nucleotides matching TRBD2. This CDR3 contains 20 residues. The germline V gene encodes CDR1 MGHRA and CDR2 YSYEKL. The V segment lost 0 bases and the J segment 5 bases; nucleotides outside the gene matches: 18. The CDR3 DNA reads TGCGCCAGCAGCCAAGATAGGAGCGGGTCTATGGCGGGGGGGCGAGATACGCAGTATTTT. Residues: CASSQDRSGSMAGGRDTQYF.

The V gene is TRBV19, the J gene TRBJ1-4; D gene uncertain. With 3 bases removed from V and 6 bases from J, the gap between germline ends came to 8 bases. This CDR3 has 13 amino acids. Germline values: CDR1 LNHDA, CDR2 SQIVND (reference sequence). The CDR3 DNA sequence: TGTGCCAGTAGTATTGGAACAGATGAAAAACTGTTTTTT. It codes for CASSIGTDEKLFF.

CDR3 DNA: TGTGCCAGCAGTCCCGCTCCTGGGGCCCCTAGCACAGATACGCAGTATTTT. It codes for CASSPAPGAPSTDTQYF. The chain joins TRBV27 to TRBJ2-3; TRBD1 is a possible D gene (5 bases). V lost 5 bases, J lost 0 bases, and 18 bases lay in between. This CDR3 spans 17 amino acids. In germline, CDR1 is MNHEY, CDR2 SMNVEV (reference sequence).

V and J are TRBV2 and TRBJ2-7; the D gene is possibly TRBD2 (5 bases). This CDR3 comprises 16 residues. Germline V lookup: CDR1 SNHLY, CDR2 FYNNEI. Trimming shortened V by 5 bases and J by 0 bases, and 17 bases separated the two germline ends. The CDR3 spells CASSSHRDPFSYEQYF. CDR3 coding DNA: TGTGCCAGCAGTTCCCACCGGGATCCTTTCTCCTACGAGCAGTACTTC.

The genes are TRBV18 and TRBJ1-4; D not certain. CDR1 is KGHSH, CDR2 LQKENI, per germline. This CDR3 spans 15 amino acids. The V gene lost 4 bases and the J gene lost 6 bases, with 15 bases spanning the gap. In DNA form, the CDR3 reads TGTGCCAGCTCACGAGATAGATCAGCGCATGAAAAACTGTTTTTT. As protein: CASSRDRSAHEKLFF.

The chain has TRBV7-3 and TRBJ2-3; D is unclear. Germline lookup yields CDR1 SGHTA and CDR2 FQGTGA. V dropped 0 bases and J dropped 1 base, with 8 bases sitting between them. The CDR3 covers 15 residues. This CDR3 reads CASSLTFSGTDTQYF. For the CDR3, the DNA is TGTGCCAGCAGCTTAACCTTCTCGGGCACAGATACGCAGTATTTT.

V and J are TRBV5-1 and TRBJ2-7, with unresolved D. The germline V gene encodes CDR1 SGHRS and CDR2 YFSETQ. Trimming took off 0 bases at V and 7 bases at J, with 14 bases between the two ends. The CDR3 totals 14 residues. The CDR3, as DNA: TGCGCCAGCAGCTTGGCCGTCTCTCGGCCAGAGCAGTACTTC. Protein product: CASSLAVSRPEQYF.

The chain employs TRBV6-5 and TRBJ1-2, with 7 bases fitting TRBD1. The CDR3 runs 14 residues. The V gene's germline CDR1 is MNHEY and CDR2 SVGAGI. The junction had 4 bases not matched to a gene; V was cut back by 0 bases and J by 6 bases. CDR3 loop: CASSYSGTANGYTF. The CDR3 bases are TGTGCCAGCAGTTACTCCGGGACAGCGAATGGCTACACCTTC.

The chain couples TRBV3-1 (or the pseudogene TRBV3-2) to TRBJ2-3; 11 bases are shared with TRBD2. Per the germline V gene, CDR1 is LGHDT and CDR2 is YNNKEL (reference sequence). V lost 0 bases to trimming and J lost 6 bases; unmatched junction nucleotides: 11. The CDR3 length is 18 residues. The CDR3 here is CASSQERVSGRAADTQYF. The CDR3 region has the DNA TGTGCCAGCAGCCAAGAAAGGGTTAGCGGGAGGGCAGCCGATACGCAGTATTTT.

The gene calls are TRBV28 and TRBJ2-7; 9 bases align to TRBD2. This CDR3 spans 15 amino acids. CDR1 is MDHEN and CDR2 is SYDVKM in the germline V gene. The ends lost 2 bases at V and 1 base at J; junction bases unmatched: 3. CDR3 sequence (DNA): TGTGCCAGCAGTTTAGGGAGCGGGGGGTCCTACGAGCAGTACTTC. Amino acids: CASSLGSGGSYEQYF.

Only one count was recorded for this clone. The same CDR3 is also encoded by other DNA sequences in this sample. The CDR3 region is CASSEQGRTEAFF. CDR3 nucleotide sequence: TGTGCCAGCAGCGAACAGGGAAGGACTGAAGCTTTCTTT. This sequence joins TRBV27 and TRBJ1-1, with D possibly matching TRBD1 (6 bases). V shed 6 bases and J shed 5 bases, with 13 bases lying between them. Looked up from germline, CDR1 is MNHEY and CDR2 is SMNVEV (reference sequence). The CDR3 length is 13 residues.

This clone was seen once. This sequence joins TRBV29-1 and TRBJ2-5; 7 bases are a match to TRBD2. Per germline, CDR1 SQVTM and CDR2 ANQGSEA. V shed 4 bases, J shed 1 base, and the junction held 6 bases outside the gene matches. The CDR3 is made up of 14 amino acids. The DNA of the CDR3 is TGCAGCGTTGCGGGGGGAGGGGTCCAAGAGACCCAGTACTTC. It specifies CSVAGGGVQETQYF.